This T cell receptor beta chain was recorded in a study of blood T cell repertoires in COVID-19. Study overall: Acute-phase and convalescent COVID-19 samples originated in the United States, Italy and Spain. The analysed material was cDNA or gDNA that came from T cells, B-cell-depleted T cells, or PBMCs.

TCRdb keeps only in-frame clones here, not all; method: immunoSEQ multiplex PCR. The table includes around 200,000 clones, roughly four fifths detected once. CDR3 length equals 15 residues. From germline, CDR1 is SGDLS and CDR2 YYNGEE. V gave up 4 bases and J gave up 3 bases; unmatched junction bases: 8. This sequence joins TRBV9 and TRBJ2-7; TRBD2 agrees at 9 bases. The material sequenced was peripheral blood. This TCR was sampled from a man between 45 and 60 years old with active or convalescent COVID-19. CDR3 amino acids: CASSQLGTSIYEQYF. Written as DNA, the CDR3 is TGTGCCAGCAGCCAGCTGGGGACTAGCATCTACGAGCAGTACTTC.